One and the same sample provided the 9 T cell receptor beta chains below, sequenced in a study of human T cells and chemical hapten exposure. Time point meaning: patch test 2, 6 weeks after DPC sensitization. Treatment in this sample: therapeutic diphenylcyclopropenone sensitization with weekly scalp DPC. TCRdb fed the RACE reads into MiXCR, producing one record per CDR3 protein. This table has about 40,000 distinct CDR3 sequences, approximately 3.4% appearing once. The sequencing here drew on whole blood, taken in connection with sensitization to the hapten diphenylcyclopropenone (DPC). The receptors stem from a middle-aged man with alopecia areata. Some clones in this sample may be carry-over from other donors' samples.

J is TRBJ2-7 and V is TRBV7-9; TRBD1 matches at 9 bases. Losses at the gene ends were 1 base for V and 3 bases for J; bases not matched to a gene: 1. The CDR3 is 14 residues long. Germline V gene sequence: CDR1 SEHNR, CDR2 FQNEAQ (reference sequence). The CDR3 nucleotides are TGTGCCAGCAGCTTAGGGGACAGGGTCTACGAGCAGTACTTC. Amino acid sequence: CASSLGDRVYEQYF.

Only a few counts were recorded for this clonotype. The rearrangement uses TRBV28 and TRBJ1-5; D unclear. Germline V gene lookup returns CDR1 MDHEN and CDR2 SYDVKM. The ends were cut back, 7 bases at V and 0 bases at J, with 28 bases in the middle. The CDR3 has 20 amino acids. The CDR3 is CASTTPGQAFLISSNQPQHF. The CDR3 DNA is TGTGCCAGCACCACACCCGGGCAGGCCTTTTTGATTTCTAGCAATCAGCCCCAGCATTTT.

Many counts were recorded for this clonotype. This chain uses TRBV10-3 with TRBJ2-3, with 9 bases identical to TRBD1. Germline V gene lookup returns CDR1 ENHRY and CDR2 SYGVKD. V was clipped by 4 bases and J by 4 bases; unmatched bases: 6. The CDR3 loop spans 15 amino acids. The CDR3 sequence is CAISAQGAIADTQYF. In DNA, the CDR3 is TGTGCCATCAGTGCACAGGGGGCGATAGCAGATACGCAGTATTTT.

A word on this clonotype: This may stem from a read error, because a much larger clone lies one nucleotide away. The J gene is TRBJ1-5, the V gene TRBV7-9, with 8 bases matching TRBD1. CDR1 and CDR2 (germline): SEHNR, FQNEAQ (reference sequence). This CDR3 has 13 residues. The CDR3 DNA reads as TGTACCAGCAGCTCAGGGGGCCTTCAGCCCCAGCATTTT. Its protein is CTSSSGGLQPQHF. The whole variable domain, remainder taken from reference TRBV7-9 and TRBJ1-5, is DTGVSQNPRHKITKRGQNVTFRCDPISEHNRLYWYRQTLGQGPEFLTYFQNEAQLEKSRLLSDRFSAERPKGSFSTLEIQRTEQGDSAMYLCTSSSGGLQPQHFGDGTRLSIL.

This clonotype was found many times. This chain uses TRBV5-1 with TRBJ1-3; the D gene is possibly TRBD1 (6 bases). Trimming took off 1 base at V and 0 bases at J, with 11 bases between the two ends. CDR1 and CDR2 from the germline V gene are SGHRS and YFSETQ. CDR3 size: 16 residues. The CDR3 spells CASSLSGAASGNTIYF. CDR3 sequence (DNA): TGCGCCAGCAGCTTGTCAGGGGCCGCCTCTGGAAACACCATATATTTT.

There are many counts of this clonotype. This CDR3 reads CATGELTDTQYF. DNA for the CDR3: TGTGCCACCGGAGAACTTACAGATACGCAGTATTTT. The rearrangement joins TRBV6-2 or TRBV6-3 to TRBJ2-3; D is unclear. Per the germline V gene, CDR1 is MNHEY and CDR2 is SVGEGT. V was pared by 10 bases and J by 3 bases, with 11 bases between. The CDR3 length is 12 residues.

This clonotype appeared many times. The chain uses TRBV11-2 and TRBJ2-3, with 9 bases aligning to TRBD1. The germline V gene has CDR1 SGHAT and CDR2 FQNNGV. V shed 2 bases, J shed 5 bases, and the junction held 11 bases outside the gene matches. CDR3 length: 17 residues. CDR3 amino acids: CASSLNLRQGVGDTQYF. The CDR3 coding sequence is TGTGCCAGCAGCTTAAATCTTCGACAGGGGGTCGGAGATACGCAGTATTTT.

There are many counts of this clonotype. The rearrangement uses TRBV27 and TRBJ2-1; 10 nucleotides align to TRBD2. V shed 7 bases, J shed 4 bases, and the junction held 4 bases outside the gene matches. The V gene's germline CDR1 is MNHEY and CDR2 SMNVEV (reference sequence). CDR3 length equals 14 residues. DNA of the CDR3: TGTGCCAGCAAACTAGCGGGGTCTTACAATGAGCAGTTCTTC. Protein product: CASKLAGSYNEQFF.

This clonotype was found many times. The rearrangement joins TRBV12-3 or TRBV12-4 to TRBJ2-2, with TRBD1 matching over 7 bases. J gave up 4 bases and V 7 bases, and 9 bases lay outside the gene matches. This CDR3 spans 15 amino acids. The CDR3 protein is CASNVPGQSTGELFF. In DNA, the CDR3 is TGTGCCAGCAATGTTCCGGGACAGAGCACCGGGGAGCTGTTTTTT.